What follows are 6 T cell receptor beta chains derived from one specimen sequenced in a study of shared clonotypes between healthy human individuals. Method: immunoSEQ multiplex PCR; TCRdb's copy keeps in-frame clones and lacks some. This table has some 980,000 clones, over 60% appearing once. Sample: memory CD4+ T cells sorted from blood. Subset in this sample: CD45RA-negative fraction. These receptor sequences come from a man aged 18 to 30 in good health.

The DNA for the CDR3 is TGTGCCAGCACACCAGGACAGAACTATGGCTACACCTTC. It encodes CASTPGQNYGYTF. The chain links TRBV28 to TRBJ1-2, with D perhaps matching TRBD1 (6 bases). V was trimmed by 7 bases and J by 2 bases, leaving 11 bases between them. CDR3 length equals 13 residues. Germline assignment: CDR1 MDHEN and CDR2 SYDVKM.

The chain has TRBV6-5 and TRBJ1-1; D is perhaps TRBD1 (6 bases). Germline V lookup: CDR1 MNHEY, CDR2 SVGAGI. The CDR3 length is 15 residues. V lost 5 bases and J 6 bases, leaving 19 bases between the germline ends. CDR3 nucleotides: TGTGCCAGCAGTAAAAACTGGGGGGCTTTGCCTGAAGCTTTCTTT. This encodes CASSKNWGALPEAFF.

CDR3 DNA sequence: TGTGCCAGCAGCGTAGCTACAGCTGGCTCCTCTGGAAACACCATATATTTT. This sequence encodes CASSVATAGSSGNTIYF. The chain joins TRBV9 to TRBJ1-3; D unresolved. V lost 0 bases, J lost 0 bases, and 13 bases lay in between. From germline, CDR1 is SGDLS and CDR2 YYNGEE. There are 17 residues in the CDR3.

This clone has ten or more counts. This chain uses TRBV2 with TRBJ2-5; 10 positions match TRBD1. V lost 9 bases, J lost 4 bases, and 8 bases stayed unmatched. The length of the CDR3 is 14 residues. Germline CDR1 and CDR2: SNHLY and FYNNEI. The CDR3, as DNA: TGTGCCAGTGGTAGACAGGGGGCGTCAGAGACCCAGTACTTC. It translates to CASGRQGASETQYF.

This clone was seen a handful of times. The chain is built from TRBV5-8 and TRBJ1-1, with D possibly being TRBD1 (6 bases). The CDR3 runs to 16 residues. V was shortened by 1 base and J by 4 bases, with 17 bases between the two germline ends. Germline CDR1 reads SGHTS; CDR2 reads YDEGEE. CDR3 sequence: CASSLYVGQGSTEAFF. The CDR3 bases are TGTGCCAGCAGCTTGTATGTGGGGCAGGGGAGCACTGAAGCTTTCTTT. The full variable domain, completed using reference TRBV5-8 and TRBJ1-1, is EAGVTQSPTHLIKTRGQQATLRCSPISGHTSVYWYQQALGLGLQFLLWYDEGEERNRGNFPPRFSGRQFPNYSSELNVNALELEDSALYLCASSLYVGQGSTEAFFGQGTRLTVV.

The V call is TRBV30, the J call TRBJ1-4; 9 bases are shared with TRBD1. Germline V gene sequence: CDR1 GTSNPN, CDR2 SVGIG (reference sequence). The CDR3 has 15 amino acids. With 1 base clipped from V and 6 bases from J, the junction kept 6 bases outside the gene matches. CDR3: CAWSGLTGGYEKLFF. The CDR3 region has the DNA TGTGCCTGGAGTGGGTTGACAGGGGGATATGAAAAACTGTTTTTT.